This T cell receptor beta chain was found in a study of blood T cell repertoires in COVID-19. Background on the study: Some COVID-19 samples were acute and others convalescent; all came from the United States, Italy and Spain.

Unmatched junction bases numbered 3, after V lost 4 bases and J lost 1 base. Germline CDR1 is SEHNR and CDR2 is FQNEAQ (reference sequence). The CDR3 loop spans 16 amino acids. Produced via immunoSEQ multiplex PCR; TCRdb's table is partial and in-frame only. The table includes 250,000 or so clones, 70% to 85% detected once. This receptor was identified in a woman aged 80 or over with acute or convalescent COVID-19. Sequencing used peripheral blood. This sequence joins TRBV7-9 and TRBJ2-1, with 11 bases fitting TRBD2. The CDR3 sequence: CASSSTSGSSYNEQFF. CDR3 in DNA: TGTGCCAGCAGCTCCACTAGCGGGAGTTCCTACAATGAGCAGTTCTTC.